This record looks at one T cell receptor beta chain sequence and its context. As processed by the authors: By means of reference gene primer amplification, nucleated cell counts were estimated. Generated by immunoSEQ multiplex PCR, the TCRdb table keeps only in-frame clones and is missing some. That table gives V, J and clone size, and the DNA gave D and trimming. The sample carries 20,000 to 30,000 clones, roughly 77% recorded once. This sample is part of a study of blood T cell repertoires in COVID-19. Turning to the study itself: Nucleic acid was either cDNA or gDNA, and it came from T cells, B-cell-depleted T cells, or PBMCs.

This clonotype was sampled from a woman aged 70-85 years with COVID-19, enrolled during active disease. The sequenced sample consisted of peripheral blood.

The CDR3 spells CASSWGQGWTDTQYF. The DNA for the CDR3 is TGCGCCAGCAGCTGGGGACAGGGGTGGACAGATACGCAGTATTTT. The V call is TRBV23-1, the J call TRBJ2-3; 10 bases line up with TRBD1. TRBV23-1 is flagged as an ORF with uncertain function. The CDR3 runs to 15 residues. Germline trimming cut 6 bases from V and 3 bases from J; bases unmatched to any gene: 6.